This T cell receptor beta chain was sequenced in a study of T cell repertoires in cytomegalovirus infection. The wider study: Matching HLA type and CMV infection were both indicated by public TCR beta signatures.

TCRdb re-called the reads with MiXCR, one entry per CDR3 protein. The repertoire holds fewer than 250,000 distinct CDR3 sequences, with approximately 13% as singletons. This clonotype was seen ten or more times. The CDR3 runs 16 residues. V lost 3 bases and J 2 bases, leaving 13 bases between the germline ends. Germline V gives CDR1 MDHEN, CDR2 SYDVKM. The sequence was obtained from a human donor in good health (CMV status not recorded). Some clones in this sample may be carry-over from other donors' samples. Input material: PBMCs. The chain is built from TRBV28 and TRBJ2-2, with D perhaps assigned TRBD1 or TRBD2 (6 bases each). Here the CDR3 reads CASSLVQGLNTGELFF. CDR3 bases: TGTGCCAGCAGTTTGGTACAGGGACTTAACACCGGGGAGCTGTTTTTT.